This TCR beta chain was observed in a study of blood T cell repertoires in COVID-19. Study-level information: COVID-19 samples, acute and convalescent, were from the United States, Italy and Spain. PBMCs, B-cell-depleted T cells, or T cells provided the cDNA or gDNA that made up the material.

The CDR3 sequence is 15 residues long. The V end lost 4 bases, the J end lost 5 bases, and 15 bases lay between the germline ends. Germline V CDR1 and CDR2: SGHNT, YYREEE (reference sequence). Original processing notes: Nucleated cell counts were estimated from reference gene primer amplification. Assay used: immunoSEQ multiplex PCR; TCRdb lists only in-frame clones, some missing. The D gene and trimming were derived from the DNA, and the V and J assignments and clone size from that table. The sample yields about 34,000 clones, over 70% seen once. V and J are TRBV5-4 and TRBJ2-2, with no clear D. This sequence was found in a man aged 55 to 70 with active COVID-19. Sequencing was carried out using peripheral blood. The CDR3 spells CASSVAPESTGELFF. The CDR3 region has the DNA TGTGCCAGCAGCGTGGCCCCGGAGAGTACCGGGGAGCTGTTTTTT.